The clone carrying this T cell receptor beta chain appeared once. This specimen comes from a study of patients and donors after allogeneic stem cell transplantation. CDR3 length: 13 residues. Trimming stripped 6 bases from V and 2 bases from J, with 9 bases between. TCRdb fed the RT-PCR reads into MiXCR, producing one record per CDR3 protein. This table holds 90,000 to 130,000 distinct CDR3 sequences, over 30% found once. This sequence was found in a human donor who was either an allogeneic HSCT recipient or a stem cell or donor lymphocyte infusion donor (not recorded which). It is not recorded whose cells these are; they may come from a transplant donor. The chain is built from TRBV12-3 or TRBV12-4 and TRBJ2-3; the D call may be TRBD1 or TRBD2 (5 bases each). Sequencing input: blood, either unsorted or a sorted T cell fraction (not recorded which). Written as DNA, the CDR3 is TGTGCCAGCAGCTGGGACGACACAGATACGCAGTATTTT. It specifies CASSWDDTDTQYF.